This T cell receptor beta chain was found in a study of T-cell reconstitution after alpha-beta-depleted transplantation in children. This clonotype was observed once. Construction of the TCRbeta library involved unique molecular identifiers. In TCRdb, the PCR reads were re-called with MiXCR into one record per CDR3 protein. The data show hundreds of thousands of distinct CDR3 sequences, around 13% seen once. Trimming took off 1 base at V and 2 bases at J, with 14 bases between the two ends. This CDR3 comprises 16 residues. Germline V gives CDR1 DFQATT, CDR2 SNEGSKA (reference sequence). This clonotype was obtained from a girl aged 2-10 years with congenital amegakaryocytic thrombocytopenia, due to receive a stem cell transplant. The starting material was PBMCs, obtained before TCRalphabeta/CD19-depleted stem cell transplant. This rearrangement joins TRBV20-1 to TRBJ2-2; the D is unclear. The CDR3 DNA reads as TGCAGTGCTAGAGTCCCCCCGAATATCAACACCGGGGAGCTGTTTTTT. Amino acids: CSARVPPNINTGELFF.